This T cell receptor (beta chain) was recorded in a study of cytomegalovirus exposure and HLA in healthy donors. 13 Jbeta primers and 60 Vbeta primers were used for the PCR. Using immunoSEQ multiplex PCR, the repertoire was profiled, and TCRdb retains in-frame clones only, with some absent. Among some 200,000 clones, approximately 80% were seen once, and the ten largest hold roughly 2.6%. Concerning this clone itself: What it binds is not known.

Trimming took 5 bases from V and 9 from J; bases not matched to a gene: 7. The germline gives CDR1 KGHSY, CDR2 FQNENV. The CDR3 totals 13 residues. Broader study findings: The study carried out a later analysis of TCR beta sequences. It associated approximately 15,000 of them with specific HLA alleles at a false discovery rate of 0.05.

The sequencing input was PBMCs. The V call is TRBV16, the J call TRBJ1-5, with 7 bases that match TRBD1. This TCR derives from a woman aged 45-60 years in good health and CMV-seropositive. CDR3 nucleotide sequence: TGTGCCAGCAGCGAAGACAGGGCGGGGCCCCAGCATTTT. This translates into CASSEDRAGPQHF.